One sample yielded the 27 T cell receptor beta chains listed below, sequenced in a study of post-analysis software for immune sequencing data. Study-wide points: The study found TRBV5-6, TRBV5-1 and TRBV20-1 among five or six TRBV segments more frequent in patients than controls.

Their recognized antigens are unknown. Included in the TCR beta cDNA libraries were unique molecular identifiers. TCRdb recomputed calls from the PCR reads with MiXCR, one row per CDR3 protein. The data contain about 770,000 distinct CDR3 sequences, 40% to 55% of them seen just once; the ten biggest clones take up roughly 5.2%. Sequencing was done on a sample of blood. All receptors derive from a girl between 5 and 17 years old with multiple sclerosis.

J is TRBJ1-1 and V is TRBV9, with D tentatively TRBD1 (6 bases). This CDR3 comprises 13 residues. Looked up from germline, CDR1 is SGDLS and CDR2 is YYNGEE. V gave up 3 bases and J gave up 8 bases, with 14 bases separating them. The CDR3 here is CASSAGGHAEAFF. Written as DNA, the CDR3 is TGTGCCAGCAGCGCGGGGGGACACGCCGAAGCTTTCTTT.

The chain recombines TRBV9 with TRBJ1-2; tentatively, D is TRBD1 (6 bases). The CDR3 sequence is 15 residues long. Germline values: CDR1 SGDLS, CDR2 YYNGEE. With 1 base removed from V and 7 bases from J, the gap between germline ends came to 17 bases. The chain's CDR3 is CASSVSYTGIFGYTF. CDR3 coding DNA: TGTGCCAGCAGCGTAAGCTATACAGGGATTTTTGGCTACACCTTC.

CDR3 residues: CSASRRMVAGPSTDTQYF. CDR3 bases: TGCAGTGCTTCCCGACGAATGGTAGCGGGTCCTAGCACAGATACGCAGTATTTT. The chain is built from TRBV20-1 and TRBJ2-3; 7 positions agree with TRBD2. V dropped 5 bases and J dropped 0; count of bases not matched to a gene: 17. The CDR3 is 18 residues long. Per the germline V gene, CDR1 is DFQATT and CDR2 is SNEGSKA (reference sequence).

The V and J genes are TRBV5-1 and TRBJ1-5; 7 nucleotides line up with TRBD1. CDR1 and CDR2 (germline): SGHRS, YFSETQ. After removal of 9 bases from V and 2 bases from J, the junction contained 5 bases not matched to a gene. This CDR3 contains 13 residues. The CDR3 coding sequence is TGCGCCACCCAGGGACAGTGCAATCAGCCCCAGCATTTT. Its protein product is CATQGQCNQPQHF.

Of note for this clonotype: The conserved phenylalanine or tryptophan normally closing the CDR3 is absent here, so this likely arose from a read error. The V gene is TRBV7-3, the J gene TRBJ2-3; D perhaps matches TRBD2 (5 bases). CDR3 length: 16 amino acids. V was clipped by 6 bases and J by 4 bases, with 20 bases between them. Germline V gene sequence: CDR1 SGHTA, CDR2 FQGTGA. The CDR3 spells CASSFLQSGRSDTQYL. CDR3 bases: TGTGCCAGCAGTTTTTTACAGAGCGGACGGTCAGATACGCAGTATTTG.

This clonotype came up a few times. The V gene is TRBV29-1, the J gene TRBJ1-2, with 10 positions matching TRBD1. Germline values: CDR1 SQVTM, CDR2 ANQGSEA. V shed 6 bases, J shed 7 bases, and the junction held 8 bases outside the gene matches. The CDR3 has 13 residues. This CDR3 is CSVPDRGKFGYTF. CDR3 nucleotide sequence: TGCAGCGTCCCGGACAGGGGGAAGTTTGGCTACACCTTC.

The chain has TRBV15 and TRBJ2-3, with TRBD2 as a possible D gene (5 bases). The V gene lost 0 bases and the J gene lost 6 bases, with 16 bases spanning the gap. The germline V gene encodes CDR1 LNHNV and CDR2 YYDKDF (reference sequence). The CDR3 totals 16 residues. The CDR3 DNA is TGTGCCACCAGCAGAGATGCCGTGGGAGTGGGGGATACGCAGTATTTT. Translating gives CATSRDAVGVGDTQYF.

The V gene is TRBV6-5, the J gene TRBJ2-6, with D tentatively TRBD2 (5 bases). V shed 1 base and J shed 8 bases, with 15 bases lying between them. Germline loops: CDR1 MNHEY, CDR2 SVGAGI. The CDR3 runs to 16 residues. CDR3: CASSYFGRASTNVLTF. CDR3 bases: TGTGCCAGCAGTTACTTTGGGCGGGCTTCGACCAACGTCCTGACTTTC.

This CDR3 is CASSPLGTGDTQYF. CDR3 in DNA: TGTGCCAGCAGTCCCCTCGGAACCGGGGATACGCAGTATTTT. J is TRBJ2-3 and V is TRBV28; D is uncertain. There are 14 residues in the CDR3. The V end lost 5 bases, the J end lost 6 bases, and 15 bases lay between the germline ends. Germline V CDR1 and CDR2: MDHEN, SYDVKM.

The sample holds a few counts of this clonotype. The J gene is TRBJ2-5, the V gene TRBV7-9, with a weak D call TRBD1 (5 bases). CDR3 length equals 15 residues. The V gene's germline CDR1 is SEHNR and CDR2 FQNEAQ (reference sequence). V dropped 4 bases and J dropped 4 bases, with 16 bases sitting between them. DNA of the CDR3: TGTGCCAGCAGCTCCTTTGTCACAGGTAGAGAGACCCAGTACTTC. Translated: CASSSFVTGRETQYF.

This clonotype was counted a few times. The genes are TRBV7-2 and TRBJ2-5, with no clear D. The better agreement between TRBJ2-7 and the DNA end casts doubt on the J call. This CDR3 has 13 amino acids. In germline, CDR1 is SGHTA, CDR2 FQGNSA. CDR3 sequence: CASSSLWGYEQYF. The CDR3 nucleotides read TGTGCCAGCAGCTCCCTTTGGGGATACGAGCAGTACTTC.

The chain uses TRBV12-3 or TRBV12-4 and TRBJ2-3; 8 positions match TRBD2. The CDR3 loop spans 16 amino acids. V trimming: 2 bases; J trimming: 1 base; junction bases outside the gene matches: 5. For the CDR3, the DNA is TGTGCCAGCAGTTTACGGATAGCGGGGCGCACAGATACGCAGTATTTT. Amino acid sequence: CASSLRIAGRTDTQYF.

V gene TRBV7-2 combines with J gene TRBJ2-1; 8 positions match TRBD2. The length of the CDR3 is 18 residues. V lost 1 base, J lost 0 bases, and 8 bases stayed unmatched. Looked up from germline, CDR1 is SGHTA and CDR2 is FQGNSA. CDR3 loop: CASSLDSAGASSYNEQFF. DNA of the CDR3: TGTGCCAGCAGCTTAGATTCAGCGGGAGCAAGCTCCTACAATGAGCAGTTCTTC.

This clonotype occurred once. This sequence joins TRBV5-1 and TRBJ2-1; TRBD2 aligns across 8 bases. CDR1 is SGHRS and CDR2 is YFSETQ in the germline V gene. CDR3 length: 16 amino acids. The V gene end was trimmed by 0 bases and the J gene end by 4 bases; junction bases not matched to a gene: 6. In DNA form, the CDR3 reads TGCGCCAGCAGCTTGGCCACTAGCGGACTTTACAATGAGCAGTTCTTC. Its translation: CASSLATSGLYNEQFF.

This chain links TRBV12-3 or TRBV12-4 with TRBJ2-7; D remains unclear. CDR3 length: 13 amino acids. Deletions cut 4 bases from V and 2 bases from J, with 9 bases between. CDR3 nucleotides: TGTGCCAGCAGTTCCTTTCAAGCCTACGAGCAGTACTTC. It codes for CASSSFQAYEQYF.

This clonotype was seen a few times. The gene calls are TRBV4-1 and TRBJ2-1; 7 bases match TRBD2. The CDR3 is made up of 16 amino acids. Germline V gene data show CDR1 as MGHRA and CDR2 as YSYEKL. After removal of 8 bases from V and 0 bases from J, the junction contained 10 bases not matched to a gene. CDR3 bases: TGCGCCAGCGCGGGAGTGGAAATCAGCTCCTACAATGAGCAGTTCTTC. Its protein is CASAGVEISSYNEQFF.

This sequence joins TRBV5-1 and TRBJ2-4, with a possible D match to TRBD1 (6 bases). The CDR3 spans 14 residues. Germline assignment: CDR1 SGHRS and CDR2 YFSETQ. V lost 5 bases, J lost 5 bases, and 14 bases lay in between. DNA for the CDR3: TGCGCCAGCAGACCAGGGGCTGGAGAAAACATTCAGTACTTC. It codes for CASRPGAGENIQYF. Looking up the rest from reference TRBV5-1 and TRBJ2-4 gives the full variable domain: KAGVTQTPRYLIKTRGQQVTLSCSPISGHRSVSWYQQTPGQGLQFLFEYFSETQRNKGNFPGRFSGRQFSNSRSEMNVSTLELGDSALYLCASRPGAGENIQYFGAGTRLSVL.

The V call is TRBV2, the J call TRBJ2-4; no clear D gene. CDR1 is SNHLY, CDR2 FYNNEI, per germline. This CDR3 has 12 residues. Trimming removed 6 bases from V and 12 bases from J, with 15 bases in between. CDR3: CASSPGRTTQYF. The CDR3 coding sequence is TGTGCCAGCAGCCCCGGACGGACCACTCAGTACTTC.

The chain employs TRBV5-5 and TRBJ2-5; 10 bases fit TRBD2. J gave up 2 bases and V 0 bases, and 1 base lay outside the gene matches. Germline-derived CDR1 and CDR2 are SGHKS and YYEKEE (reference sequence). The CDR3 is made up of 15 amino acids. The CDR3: CASSLVTSGQETQYF. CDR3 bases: TGTGCCAGCAGCTTGGTGACTAGCGGGCAAGAGACCCAGTACTTC.

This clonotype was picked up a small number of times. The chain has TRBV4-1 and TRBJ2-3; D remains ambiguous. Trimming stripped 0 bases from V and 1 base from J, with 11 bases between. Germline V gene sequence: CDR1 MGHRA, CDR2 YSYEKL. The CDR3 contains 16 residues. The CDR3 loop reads CASSQERIGGTDTQYF. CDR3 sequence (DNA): TGCGCCAGCAGCCAAGAAAGAATAGGTGGCACAGATACGCAGTATTTT.

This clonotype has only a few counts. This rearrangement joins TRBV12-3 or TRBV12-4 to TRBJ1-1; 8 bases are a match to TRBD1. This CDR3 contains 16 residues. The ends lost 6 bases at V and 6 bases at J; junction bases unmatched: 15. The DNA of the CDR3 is TGTGCCAGCAGATCATCCGGGGCAGGGGGCATCGCTGAAGCTTTCTTT. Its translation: CASRSSGAGGIAEAFF.

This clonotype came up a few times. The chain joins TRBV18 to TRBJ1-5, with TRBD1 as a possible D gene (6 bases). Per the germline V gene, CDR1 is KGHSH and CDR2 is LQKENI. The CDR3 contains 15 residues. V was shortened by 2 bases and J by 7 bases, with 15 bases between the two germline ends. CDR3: CASSPGRGLYQPQHF. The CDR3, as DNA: TGTGCCAGCTCACCAGGCAGGGGTCTTTACCAGCCCCAGCATTTT.

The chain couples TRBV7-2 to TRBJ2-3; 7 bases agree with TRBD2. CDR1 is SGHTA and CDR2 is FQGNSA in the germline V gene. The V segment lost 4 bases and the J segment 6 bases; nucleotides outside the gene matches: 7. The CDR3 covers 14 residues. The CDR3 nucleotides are TGTGCCAGCAGCTCCGGGAGGAAGGCTGATACGCAGTATTTT. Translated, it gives CASSSGRKADTQYF.

The chain's CDR3 is CASRPGTSGSNEQFF. CDR3 DNA: TGTGCCAGCAGACCCGGGACTAGCGGGAGTAATGAGCAGTTCTTC. V usage is TRBV27 and J usage is TRBJ2-1; 14 nucleotides align to TRBD2. The V gene's germline CDR1 is MNHEY and CDR2 SMNVEV (reference sequence). CDR3 size: 15 residues. The trim removed 6 bases at V and 7 bases at J, leaving 5 bases unmatched.

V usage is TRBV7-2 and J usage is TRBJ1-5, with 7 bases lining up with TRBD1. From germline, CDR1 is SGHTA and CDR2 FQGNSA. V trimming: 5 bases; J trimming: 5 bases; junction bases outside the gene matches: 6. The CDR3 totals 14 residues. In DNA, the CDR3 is TGTGCCAGCAGCATCCGGCAGGGGGATCAGCCCCAGCATTTT. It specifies CASSIRQGDQPQHF.

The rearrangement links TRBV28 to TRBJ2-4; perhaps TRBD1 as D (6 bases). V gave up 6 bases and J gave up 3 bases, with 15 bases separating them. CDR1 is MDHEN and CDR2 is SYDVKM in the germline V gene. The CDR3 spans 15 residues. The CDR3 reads CASSPRWGRKNIQYF. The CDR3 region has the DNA TGTGCCAGCAGCCCACGGTGGGGGCGCAAAAACATTCAGTACTTC.

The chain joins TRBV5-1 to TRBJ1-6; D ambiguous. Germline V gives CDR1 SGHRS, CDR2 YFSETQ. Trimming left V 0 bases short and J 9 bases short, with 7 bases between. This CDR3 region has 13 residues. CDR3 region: CASSLDGVSPLHF. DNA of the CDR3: TGCGCCAGCAGCTTGGATGGTGTTTCACCCCTCCACTTT.